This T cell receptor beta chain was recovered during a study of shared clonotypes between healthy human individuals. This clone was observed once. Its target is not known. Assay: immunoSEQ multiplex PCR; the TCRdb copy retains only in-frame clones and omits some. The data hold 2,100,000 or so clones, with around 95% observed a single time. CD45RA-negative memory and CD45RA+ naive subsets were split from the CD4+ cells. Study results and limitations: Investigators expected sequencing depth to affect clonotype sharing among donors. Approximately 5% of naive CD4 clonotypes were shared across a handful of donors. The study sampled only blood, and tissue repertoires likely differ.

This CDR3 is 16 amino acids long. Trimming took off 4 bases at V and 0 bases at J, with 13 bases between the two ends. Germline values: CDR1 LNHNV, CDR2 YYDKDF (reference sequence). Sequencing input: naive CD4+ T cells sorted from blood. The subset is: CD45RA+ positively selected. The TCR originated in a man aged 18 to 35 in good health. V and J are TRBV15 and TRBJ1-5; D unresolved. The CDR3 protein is CATSIPPRDSNQPQHF. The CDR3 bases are TGTGCCACCAGCATTCCTCCCAGAGATAGCAATCAGCCCCAGCATTTT.